This TCR beta chain was found in a study of OX40 agonist ivuxolimab in advanced cancers. Germline CDR1 is LNHDA and CDR2 is SQIVND (reference sequence). This CDR3 comprises 14 residues. V was trimmed by 1 base and J by 5 bases, leaving 9 bases between them. Measured with immunoSEQ multiplex PCR; TCRdb has only the in-frame clones, and not every one. Among approximately 74,000 clones listed, about nine tenths were seen once. The TCR comes from an adult with an advanced solid tumor such as melanoma, head and neck, liver or kidney cancer. The source was CD4+ or CD8+ T cells sorted from blood, collected in a trial of the OX40 agonist ivuxolimab. The chain combines TRBV19 with TRBJ1-5; perhaps TRBD1 as D (6 bases). The CDR3 protein is CASSIAGGHQPQHF. The CDR3 region has the DNA TGTGCCAGTAGTATAGCCGGGGGGCATCAGCCCCAGCATTTT. The variable domain in full, with the rest retrieved from reference TRBV19 and TRBJ1-5, is DGGITQSPKYLFRKEGQNVTLSCEQNLNHDAMYWYRQDPGQGLRLIYYSQIVNDFQKGDIAEGYSVSREKKESFPLTVTSAQKNPTAFYLCASSIAGGHQPQHFGDGTRLSIL.